A single sample gave rise to the 18 T cell receptor beta chains below, sequenced in a study of T cells in Graves' hyperthyroidism and ophthalmopathy. What was amplified from RNA transcripts were TCR beta CDR3 regions. First-round RT-PCR targeting the TCR CDR3 was performed with the HTBI primer set. MiXCR, applied by TCRdb to the multiplex PCR reads, yields one record per CDR3 protein. The profile covers over 700,000 distinct CDR3 sequences, with approximately 40% appearing a single time and approximately 8.7% taken by the ten largest. Specimen: blood. The receptors derive from a man between 18 and 29 years old with Graves' hyperthyroidism.

This clonotype appeared many times. The chain employs TRBV7-2 and TRBJ1-5; tentatively, D is TRBD1 (6 bases). Trimming cost V 0 bases and J 10 bases, with 10 bases left between them. The germline V gene encodes CDR1 SGHTA and CDR2 FQGNSA. The CDR3 is 13 amino acids. In DNA, the CDR3 is TGTGCCAGCAGCTTAGCGCGGGGACATCCCCAGCATTTT. Translated: CASSLARGHPQHF.

V usage is TRBV7-2 and J usage is TRBJ2-7; 13 bases match TRBD2. The CDR3 contains 16 residues. V trimming: 4 bases; J trimming: 4 bases; junction bases outside the gene matches: 7. The germline V gene has CDR1 SGHTA and CDR2 FQGNSA. The CDR3: CASSSAGTSGKYEQYF. The CDR3 DNA sequence: TGTGCCAGCAGCTCGGCCGGGACTAGCGGGAAGTACGAGCAGTACTTC.

The rearrangement links TRBV6-1 to TRBJ1-1; D perhaps matches TRBD1 (5 bases). The germline V gene encodes CDR1 MNHNS and CDR2 SASEGT. V shed 8 bases and J shed 4 bases, with 11 bases lying between them. This CDR3 has 12 residues. The CDR3 loop reads CASGGDGTEAFF. CDR3 DNA: TGTGCCAGCGGGGGGGACGGCACTGAAGCTTTCTTT.

As concerns this clonotype: A much larger clone lies a single base off, so this may be a read error. CDR3 protein: CASSFSSFREQYF. CDR3 bases: TGTGCCAGCAGCTTCAGTAGCTTCCGCGAGCAGTACTTC. The chain links TRBV7-2 to TRBJ2-7; D call uncertain. The CDR3 is made up of 13 amino acids. Germline CDR1 is SGHTA and CDR2 is FQGNSA. Trimming removed 3 bases at V and 6 bases at J, with 12 bases between.

V is TRBV4-1 and J is TRBJ2-7; 10 bases fit TRBD2. The junction had 4 bases not matched to a gene; V was cut back by 3 bases and J by 2 bases. The CDR3 contains 15 residues. Germline assignment: CDR1 MGHRA and CDR2 YSYEKL. Here the CDR3 reads CASSHGGTSAYEQYF. The CDR3 DNA reads TGCGCCAGCAGCCATGGAGGGACTAGCGCCTACGAGCAGTACTTC.

This clonotype was recorded a few times. The CDR3 sequence is CSAPQQLGSYEQYF. The CDR3 DNA sequence: TGCAGTGCTCCACAGCAATTGGGGTCCTACGAGCAGTACTTC. The gene calls are TRBV20-1 and TRBJ2-7, with unresolved D. Germline CDR1 and CDR2: DFQATT and SNEGSKA (reference sequence). V gave up 5 bases and J gave up 1 base, with 15 bases separating them. This CDR3 contains 14 residues.

Notes on this clonotype: Germline and junction disagree at one end, which may indicate a read error. V gene TRBV10-3 combines with J gene TRBJ1-2, with 9 bases that match TRBD1. This CDR3 spans 16 amino acids. Germline CDR1 reads ENHRY; CDR2 reads SYGVKD. CDR3 coding DNA: TGTGCCAGCAGTGAGGGTAAGGGGACAGGGAACTATGGCTACACCTTC. Translation gives CASSEGKGTGNYGYTF.

This clonotype was picked up a small number of times. J is TRBJ1-1 and V is TRBV14, with D possibly TRBD1 on 5 matching bases. The length of the CDR3 is 18 residues. Per the germline V gene, CDR1 is SGHDN and CDR2 is FVKESK. Deletions cut 1 base from V and 0 bases from J, with 18 bases between. Here the CDR3 reads CASSQGARTQVMNTEAFF. The CDR3, as DNA: TGTGCCAGCAGCCAAGGAGCCAGGACACAAGTGATGAACACTGAAGCTTTCTTT. Using reference TRBV14 and TRBJ1-1 for the parts outside the CDR3, the full variable domain is EAGVTQFPSHSVIEKGQTVTLRCDPISGHDNLYWYRRVMGKEIKFLLHFVKESKQDESGMPNNRFLAERTGGTYSTLKVQPAELEDSGVYFCASSQGARTQVMNTEAFFGQGTRLTVV.

Points on this clonotype: A single base separates this from a much larger clone, so it may be a read error. Without the conserved terminal phenylalanine or tryptophan, this CDR3 likely stems from a read error. The V and J genes are TRBV7-3 and TRBJ2-5; tentatively, D is TRBD1 (6 bases). This CDR3 has 13 residues. Germline lookup yields CDR1 SGHTA and CDR2 FQGTGA. Trimming removed 7 bases at V and 5 bases at J, with 14 bases between. This CDR3 is CASMPVRGETQYL. CDR3 in DNA: TGTGCCAGCATGCCGGTGAGGGGGGAGACCCAGTACCTC.

There are a few counts of this clonotype. This chain connects TRBV7-2 to TRBJ2-5, with no clear D. There are 13 residues in the CDR3. Per the germline V gene, CDR1 is SGHTA and CDR2 is FQGNSA. Trimming took off 5 bases at V and 5 bases at J, with 12 bases between the two ends. CDR3 region: CASSPKDWETQYF. The CDR3 region has the DNA TGTGCCAGCAGCCCGAAGGATTGGGAGACCCAGTACTTC.

In its sample, this clonotype was seen a few times. The chain carries TRBV20-1 and TRBJ2-7; D gene uncertain. Germline assignment: CDR1 DFQATT and CDR2 SNEGSKA (reference sequence). The CDR3 has 14 residues. Trimming removed 1 base from V and 0 bases from J, with 10 bases in between. The chain's CDR3 is CSARAGSGSYEQYF. CDR3 coding DNA: TGCAGTGCTAGAGCAGGTAGTGGCTCCTACGAGCAGTACTTC.

This clonotype was found many times. The chain is built from TRBV7-2 and TRBJ1-5; TRBD1 matches at 7 bases. CDR3 length: 15 amino acids. V lost 3 bases, J lost 5 bases, and 7 bases stayed unmatched. Germline loops: CDR1 SGHTA, CDR2 FQGNSA. The CDR3 spells CASSLTGNRDQPQHF. The CDR3 region has the DNA TGTGCCAGCAGCTTGACAGGGAATCGGGATCAGCCCCAGCATTTT.

This sequence joins TRBV2 and TRBJ2-7, with D maybe TRBD1 (6 bases). The germline V and J ends were trimmed by 8 bases and 0 bases, with 14 bases remaining between them. The CDR3 totals 14 residues. CDR1 is SNHLY and CDR2 is FYNNEI in the germline V gene. The CDR3 DNA reads as TGTGCCAGCGGGGGCAGTTCTTTCTCCTACGAGCAGTACTTC. Its protein product is CASGGSSFSYEQYF.

The V gene is TRBV4-1, the J gene TRBJ2-2; D may be TRBD2 (6 bases). This CDR3 is 15 amino acids long. The germline V gene has CDR1 MGHRA and CDR2 YSYEKL. V was clipped by 0 bases and J by 4 bases, with 9 bases between them. DNA of the CDR3: TGCGCCAGCAGCCAAGATCTAGCGAGCACCGGGGAGCTGTTTTTT. Translating gives CASSQDLASTGELFF.

In its sample, this clonotype was seen once. The chain couples TRBV9 to TRBJ2-2; D is unresolved. CDR1 is SGDLS, CDR2 YYNGEE, per germline. There are 14 residues in the CDR3. Deletions cut 5 bases from V and 3 bases from J, with 11 bases between. The CDR3 sequence is CASSEKKYTGELFF. CDR3 nucleotides: TGTGCCAGCAGTGAAAAGAAGTACACCGGGGAGCTGTTTTTT. Using reference TRBV9 and TRBJ2-2 for the parts outside the CDR3, the full variable domain is DSGVTQTPKHLITATGQRVTLRCSPRSGDLSVYWYQQSLDQGLQFLIQYYNGEERAKGNILERFSAQQFPDLHSELNLSSLELGDSALYFCASSEKKYTGELFFGEGSRLTVL.

The chain links TRBV10-3 to TRBJ2-3; D ambiguous. Trimming pared 3 bases from V and 0 bases from J, leaving 4 bases between. CDR1 is ENHRY, CDR2 SYGVKD, per germline. The CDR3 has 13 residues. CDR3: CAISDGSTDTQYF. The CDR3 DNA reads TGTGCCATCAGTGATGGAAGCACAGATACGCAGTATTTT.

The table lists this clonotype with a few counts. This rearrangement joins TRBV6-5 to TRBJ2-7; maybe TRBD2 (5 bases). CDR3 length: 13 residues. The ends were cut back, 7 bases at V and 1 base at J, with 11 bases in the middle. Germline CDR1 reads MNHEY; CDR2 reads SVGAGI. In DNA form, the CDR3 reads TGTGCCAGCAATGACCGGGGTTCCTACGAGCAGTACTTC. Protein product: CASNDRGSYEQYF.

The chain recombines TRBV24-1 with TRBJ1-1; 9 nucleotides line up with TRBD1. Losses at the gene ends were 4 bases for V and 0 bases for J; bases not matched to a gene: 5. CDR3 length equals 16 residues. Germline lookup yields CDR1 KGHDR and CDR2 SFDVKD. CDR3 sequence (DNA): TGTGCCACCAGTGACTCCGGGACAGGGCTGAACACTGAAGCTTTCTTT. As protein: CATSDSGTGLNTEAFF.